The table lists the clone carrying this T cell receptor beta chain with a few counts. What it binds is unknown. This record comes from a study of identical twins. Healthy Caucasian donors formed the entire cohort. From the 5' RACE reads, TCRdb called clonotypes with MiXCR, one entry per CDR3 protein. The data show around 370,000 distinct CDR3 sequences, roughly 10% seen once. The CDR3 is made up of 19 amino acids. Germline-derived CDR1 and CDR2 are SGHRS and YFSETQ. Deletions cut 4 bases from V and 0 bases from J, with 22 bases between. Broader study findings: Whereas memory repertoires showed no such difference, abundant cord blood beta clonotypes carried fewer insertions. Excess twin sharing in beta out-of-frame sequences was weaker. Twins shared out-of-frame alpha sequences with excess low generation probability.

Sequenced: naive T cells sorted from blood. The rearrangement uses TRBV5-1 and TRBJ2-2; weak D call: TRBD2 (5 bases). The sequence was collected from a woman aged 45-65 years in good health. The CDR3 DNA reads TGCGCCAGCAGCCCGGGTAGAAGGCCCGTGAGGGCGAACACCGGGGAGCTGTTTTTT. It translates to CASSPGRRPVRANTGELFF.